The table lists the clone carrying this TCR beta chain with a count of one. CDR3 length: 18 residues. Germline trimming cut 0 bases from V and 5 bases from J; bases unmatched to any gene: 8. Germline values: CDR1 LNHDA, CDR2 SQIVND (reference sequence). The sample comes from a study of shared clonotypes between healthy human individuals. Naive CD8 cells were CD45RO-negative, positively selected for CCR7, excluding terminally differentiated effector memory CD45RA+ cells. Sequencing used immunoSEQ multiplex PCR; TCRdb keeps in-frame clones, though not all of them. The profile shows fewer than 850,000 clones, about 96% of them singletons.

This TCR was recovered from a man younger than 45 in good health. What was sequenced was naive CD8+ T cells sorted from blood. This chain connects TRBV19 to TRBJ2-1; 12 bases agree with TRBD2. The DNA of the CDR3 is TGTGCCAGTAGTATAGATCCGACTAGCGGGAGAGTCGACAATGAGCAGTTCTTC. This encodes CASSIDPTSGRVDNEQFF. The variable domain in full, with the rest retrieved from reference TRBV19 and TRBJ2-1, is DGGITQSPKYLFRKEGQNVTLSCEQNLNHDAMYWYRQDPGQGLRLIYYSQIVNDFQKGDIAEGYSVSREKKESFPLTVTSAQKNPTAFYLCASSIDPTSGRVDNEQFFGPGTRLTVL.